A selection of T cell receptor beta chains follows, all from one sample in a study of early T cells in non-severe SARS-CoV-2 infection. Each CDR3 protein gets one entry after TCRdb re-called the 5' RACE reads with MiXCR. The sample contains some 61,000 distinct CDR3 sequences, more than 9% of which appear only once. The specimen sequenced was whole blood. These receptors came from an adult who was a healthcare worker with PCR-confirmed SARS-CoV-2 infection or an uninfected control (not recorded which). Each CDR3 is given with its conserved first and last residue. D genes are given only for firm matches. Not every row has a clone size; where given, it reads once, few, many or a size class.

D	V	size	J	CDR3	DNA
.	TRBV3-1	few	TRBJ1-6	CASSPNNSPLHF	TGTGCCAGCAGCCCTAACAATTCACCCCTCCACTTT
.	TRBV11-2	.	TRBJ2-1	CASSLDRGQNNEQFF	TGTGCCAGCAGCTTAGACCGGGGGCAGAACAATGAGCAGTTCTTC
.	TRBV27	many	TRBJ2-1	CASSFPPGGASYNEQFF	TGTGCCAGCAGTTTCCCACCCGGGGGAGCCTCCTACAATGAGCAGTTCTTC
.	TRBV11-2	many	TRBJ2-7	CASSPTSGRLGEQYF	TGTGCCAGCAGCCCAACCTCCGGGAGATTAGGCGAGCAGTACTTC
.	TRBV4-1	few	TRBJ1-4	CASSQLGIATNEKLFF	TGCGCCAGCAGCCAATTGGGAATCGCAACTAATGAAAAACTGTTTTTT
.	TRBV29-1	few	TRBJ2-7	CSAGISNEQYF	TGCAGCGCCGGGATATCGAACGAGCAGTACTTC
TRBD1	TRBV11-1	many	TRBJ2-4	CASRQTGGGNIQYF	TGTGCCAGCAGACAGACAGGGGGCGGAAACATTCAGTACTTC
TRBD2	TRBV11-2	many	TRBJ2-1	CASSLLAGVGEQFF	TGTGCCAGCAGCTTACTAGCGGGAGTCGGTGAGCAGTTCTTC
.	TRBV7-8	.	TRBJ2-3	CASSLGASRSTDTQYF	TGTGCCAGCAGCTTAGGTGCGAGCAGAAGCACAGATACGCAGTATTTT
TRBD1	TRBV5-1	few	TRBJ2-1	CASSLQGGQGLGEQFF	TGCGCCAGCAGCTTGCAAGGGGGACAGGGTTTGGGTGAGCAGTTCTTC